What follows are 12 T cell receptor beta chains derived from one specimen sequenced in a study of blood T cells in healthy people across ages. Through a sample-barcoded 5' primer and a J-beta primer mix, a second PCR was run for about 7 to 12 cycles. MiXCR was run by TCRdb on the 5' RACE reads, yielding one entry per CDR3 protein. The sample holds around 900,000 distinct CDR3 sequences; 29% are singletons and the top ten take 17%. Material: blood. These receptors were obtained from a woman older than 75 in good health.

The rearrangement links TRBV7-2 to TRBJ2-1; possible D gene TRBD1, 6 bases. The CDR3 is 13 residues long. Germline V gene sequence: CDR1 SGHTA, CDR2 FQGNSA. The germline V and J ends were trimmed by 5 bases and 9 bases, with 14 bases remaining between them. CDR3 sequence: CASSLDRGSEQFF. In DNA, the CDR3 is TGTGCCAGCAGCCTGGACAGAGGCAGTGAGCAGTTCTTC.

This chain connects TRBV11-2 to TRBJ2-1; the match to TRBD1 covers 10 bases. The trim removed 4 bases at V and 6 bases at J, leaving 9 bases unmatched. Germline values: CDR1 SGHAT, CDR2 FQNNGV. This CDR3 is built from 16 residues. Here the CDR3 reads CASSWSGTGVTNEQFF. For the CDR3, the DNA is TGTGCCAGCAGCTGGTCCGGGACAGGGGTTACCAATGAGCAGTTCTTC.

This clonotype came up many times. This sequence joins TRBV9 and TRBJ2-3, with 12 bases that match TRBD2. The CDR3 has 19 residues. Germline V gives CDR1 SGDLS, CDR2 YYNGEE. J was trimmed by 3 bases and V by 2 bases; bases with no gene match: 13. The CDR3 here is CASSVSTTSGGKRTDTQYF. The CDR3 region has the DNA TGTGCCAGCAGCGTTTCCACCACTAGCGGGGGGAAGAGAACAGATACGCAGTATTTT.

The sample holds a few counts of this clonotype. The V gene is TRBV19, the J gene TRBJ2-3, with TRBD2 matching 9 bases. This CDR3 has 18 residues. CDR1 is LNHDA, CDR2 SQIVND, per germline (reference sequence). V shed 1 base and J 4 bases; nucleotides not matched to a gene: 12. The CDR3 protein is CASSIVRGGGADADTQYF. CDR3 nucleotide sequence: TGTGCCAGTAGTATAGTGAGAGGCGGGGGGGCCGACGCAGATACGCAGTATTTT.

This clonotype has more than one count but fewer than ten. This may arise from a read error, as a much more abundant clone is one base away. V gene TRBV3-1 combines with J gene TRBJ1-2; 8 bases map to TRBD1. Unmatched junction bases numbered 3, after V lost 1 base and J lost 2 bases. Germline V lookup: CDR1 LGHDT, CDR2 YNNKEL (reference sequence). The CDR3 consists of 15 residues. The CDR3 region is CASSQARTGNYGYTF. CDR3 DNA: TGTGCCAGCAGCCAAGCCCGGACAGGGAACTATGGCTACACCTTC. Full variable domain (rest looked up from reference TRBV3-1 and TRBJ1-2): DTAVSQTPKYLVTQMGNDKSIKCEQNLGHDTMYWYKQDSKKFLKIMFSYNNKELIINETVPNRFSPKSPDKAHLNLHINSLELGDSAVYFCASSQARTGNYGYTFGSGTRLTVV.

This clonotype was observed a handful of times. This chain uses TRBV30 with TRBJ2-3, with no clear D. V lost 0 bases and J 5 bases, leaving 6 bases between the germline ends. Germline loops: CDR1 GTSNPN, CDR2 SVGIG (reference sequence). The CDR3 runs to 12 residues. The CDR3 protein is CAWSVSQDTQYF. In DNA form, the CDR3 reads TGTGCCTGGAGTGTATCCCAAGATACGCAGTATTTT.

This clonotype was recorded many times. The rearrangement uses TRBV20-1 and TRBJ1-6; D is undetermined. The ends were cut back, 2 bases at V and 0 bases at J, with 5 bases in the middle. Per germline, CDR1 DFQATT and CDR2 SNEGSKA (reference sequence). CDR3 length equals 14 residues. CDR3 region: CSARRSSYNSPLHF. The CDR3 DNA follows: TGCAGTGCTAGAAGGAGCTCCTATAATTCACCCCTCCACTTT.

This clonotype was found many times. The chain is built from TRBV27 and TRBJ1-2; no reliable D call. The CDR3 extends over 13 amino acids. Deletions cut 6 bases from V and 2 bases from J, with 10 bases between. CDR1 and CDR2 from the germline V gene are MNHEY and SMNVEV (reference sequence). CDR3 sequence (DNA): TGTGCCAGCAGGGTTCATGCAAACTATGGCTACACCTTC. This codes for CASRVHANYGYTF.

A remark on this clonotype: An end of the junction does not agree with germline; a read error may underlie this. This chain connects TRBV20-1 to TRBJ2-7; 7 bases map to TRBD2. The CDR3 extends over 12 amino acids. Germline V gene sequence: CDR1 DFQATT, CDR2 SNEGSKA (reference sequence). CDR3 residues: CSASGGSSEQYF. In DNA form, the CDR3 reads TGCAGTGCTAGCGGGGGGTCCTCCGAGCAGTACTTC.

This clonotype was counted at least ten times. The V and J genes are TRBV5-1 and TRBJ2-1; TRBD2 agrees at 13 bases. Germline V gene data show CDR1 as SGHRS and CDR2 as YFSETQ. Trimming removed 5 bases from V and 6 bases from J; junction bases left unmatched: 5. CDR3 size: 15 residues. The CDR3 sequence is CASSLLAGGINEQFF. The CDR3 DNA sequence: TGCGCCAGCAGTTTACTAGCGGGGGGGATCAATGAGCAGTTCTTC.

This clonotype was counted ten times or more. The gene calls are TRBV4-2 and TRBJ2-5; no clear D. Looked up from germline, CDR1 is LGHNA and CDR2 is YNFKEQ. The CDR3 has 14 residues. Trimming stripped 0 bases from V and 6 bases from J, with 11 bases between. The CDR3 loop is CASSQDRQAKTQYF. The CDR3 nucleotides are TGTGCCAGCAGCCAAGACCGTCAAGCGAAGACCCAGTACTTC.

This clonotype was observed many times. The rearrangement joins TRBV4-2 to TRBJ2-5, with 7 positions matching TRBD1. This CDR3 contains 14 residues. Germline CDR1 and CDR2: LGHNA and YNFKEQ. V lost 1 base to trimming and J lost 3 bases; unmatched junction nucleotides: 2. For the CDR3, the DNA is TGTGCCAGCAGCCAAGGAACAGGGGAAGAGACCCAGTACTTC. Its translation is CASSQGTGEETQYF.